This T cell receptor beta chain is drawn from a study of blood T cell repertoires in COVID-19. Across the whole study: Whether acute or convalescent, the COVID-19 samples came from the United States, Italy and Spain. PBMCs, B-cell-depleted T cells, or T cells provided the cDNA or gDNA that made up the material.

Followed longitudinally, the Seattle patients had been enrolled during active infection. Trimming took 5 bases from V and 2 from J; bases not matched to a gene: 8. Germline V gene data show CDR1 as SGHKS and CDR2 as YYEKEE (reference sequence). This CDR3 has 15 amino acids. Per the original data handling: Amplification from reference gene primers served as the basis for estimated nucleated cell counts. Some clones are missing from TCRdb's copy, which holds only in-frame ones; the method was immunoSEQ multiplex PCR. The DNA gave D and trimming, while V, J and clone size come from that table. The sample lists some 75,000 clones; less than 90% were seen once.

The TCR originated in a man in his fifties or sixties with COVID-19, enrolled during active disease. What was sequenced was peripheral blood. The genes are TRBV5-5 and TRBJ2-3; 7 nucleotides align to TRBD1. This chain's CDR3 is CASRERGRNTDTQYF. CDR3 coding DNA: TGTGCCAGCAGAGAGAGGGGGCGCAACACAGATACGCAGTATTTT.